This section outlines one T cell receptor (beta chain) sequence together with its context. The source of the sample is a study of regulatory T cells in long-lasting Graves disease. Investigators prepared the TCR beta libraries by applying iRepertoire HTBI primers and Arm-PCR of CDR3 regions. Each CDR3 protein gets one entry after TCRdb re-called the multiplex PCR reads with MiXCR. Seen here are around 500,000 distinct CDR3 sequences, more than 10% observed once, and the top ten hold about 8.3%. V was cut by 0 bases and J by 7 bases, with 10 bases left in between. The CDR3 consists of 12 residues. CDR1 is DFQATT and CDR2 is SNEGSKA in the germline V gene (reference sequence). Time point noted: newly diagnosed GD, antithyroid drugs for less than 3 months. PBMC-derived RNA was used for the TCR library. These records were also assigned to another study, of T cells in Graves' hyperthyroidism and ophthalmopathy.

The clonotype was recovered from a young woman with Graves disease. Sequences were derived from peripheral blood mononuclear cells (PBMCs), sampled at new diagnosis, from a patient treated with antithyroid drugs. The rearrangement uses TRBV20-1 and TRBJ2-7; the D is unclear. CDR3 region: CSARDDQWEQYF. CDR3 in DNA: TGCAGTGCTAGAGATGACCAGTGGGAGCAGTACTTC.